The 21 T cell receptor beta chains below all came from one sample that was sequenced in a study of radiation and T cells in renal cell carcinoma. Specified time point: baseline pretreatment blood. Treatment given: 15 Gy SBRT to primary tumor, nephrectomy 4 weeks later. TCRdb's table, derived via immunoSEQ multiplex PCR, lists solely in-frame clones and lacks some. The repertoire holds around 140,000 clones, with 83% as singletons. Sequenced here: blood, sampled from a patient whose treatment included radiotherapy and nephrectomy. Receptors originate from a woman aged 45-59 years with renal cell carcinoma.

The chain combines TRBV2 with TRBJ2-7; 8 positions match TRBD1. After removal of 0 bases from V and 0 bases from J, the junction contained 1 base not matched to a gene. The CDR3 is 15 amino acids. Per the germline V gene, CDR1 is SNHLY and CDR2 is FYNNEI. The CDR3 region has the DNA TGTGCCAGCAGTGAAGCAGGGACAGGCTCCTACGAGCAGTACTTC. Protein product: CASSEAGTGSYEQYF.

The J gene is TRBJ2-7, the V gene TRBV4-2; TRBD2 agrees at 7 bases. The CDR3 consists of 19 residues. V shed 0 bases, J shed 5 bases, and the junction held 19 bases outside the gene matches. CDR1 is LGHNA, CDR2 YNFKEQ, per germline. The CDR3 bases are TGTGCCAGCAGCCAAGATCGTGCAGGGCGAGGGGAGGGAATGGACGAGCAGTACTTC. This encodes CASSQDRAGRGEGMDEQYF.

The chain is built from TRBV4-1 and TRBJ2-2; a weak D match, TRBD2 (6 bases). The CDR3 is 15 residues long. Trimming removed 0 bases from V and 4 bases from J, with 9 bases in between. The germline V gene encodes CDR1 MGHRA and CDR2 YSYEKL. The CDR3 sequence: CASSQDVGGTGELFF. Here the CDR3 DNA reads TGCGCCAGCAGCCAAGATGTGGGGGGCACCGGGGAGCTGTTTTTT.

The chain joins TRBV15 to TRBJ1-2; perhaps TRBD1 as D (6 bases). The CDR3 contains 12 residues. The V gene lost 0 bases and the J gene lost 14 bases, with 13 bases spanning the gap. CDR1 and CDR2 from the germline V gene are LNHNV and YYDKDF (reference sequence). CDR3: CATSRDRGRVTF. The CDR3 nucleotides read TGTGCCACCAGCAGAGATCGGGGGCGGGTTACCTTC.

In this sample, this clone turned up once. The chain combines TRBV6-5 with TRBJ2-7; 13 bases align to TRBD2. Per the germline V gene, CDR1 is MNHEY and CDR2 is SVGAGI. The V segment lost 7 bases and the J segment 3 bases; nucleotides outside the gene matches: 3. This CDR3 comprises 14 residues. DNA of the CDR3: TGTGCCAGCACCAGGACTAGCGGGGGCTACGAGCAGTACTTC. Its translation is CASTRTSGGYEQYF.

This chain links TRBV7-2 with TRBJ2-7; TRBD1 might be the D (5 bases). This CDR3 region has 14 residues. The germline V gene encodes CDR1 SGHTA and CDR2 FQGNSA. Deletions cut 1 base from V and 6 bases from J, with 13 bases between. The CDR3: CASSLVRGAGEQYF. The CDR3 DNA is TGTGCCAGCAGCTTAGTCCGTGGGGCAGGCGAGCAGTACTTC.

As regards this clone: One end of the junction varies from germline; a read error may be responsible. J is TRBJ2-2 and V is TRBV5-4, with unresolved D. The V gene's germline CDR1 is SGHNT and CDR2 YYREEE (reference sequence). There are 14 residues in the CDR3. The CDR3 is CASSSELNIGELFF. The DNA of the CDR3 is TGTGCCAGCAGCTCAGAGTTAAACATCGGGGAGCTGTTTTTT.

This clone was picked up one time. CDR3 amino acids: CASSRQSSSYNEQFF. The CDR3 DNA is TGCGCCAGCAGCCGACAGTCAAGCTCCTACAATGAGCAGTTCTTC. The chain joins TRBV4-1 to TRBJ2-1, with D possibly TRBD1 on 5 matching bases. From germline, CDR1 is MGHRA and CDR2 YSYEKL. This CDR3 has 15 amino acids. V was pared by 4 bases and J by 0 bases, with 10 bases between.

The V and J genes are TRBV5-1 and TRBJ2-7; TRBD1 is a possible D gene (6 bases). Germline assignment: CDR1 SGHRS and CDR2 YFSETQ. V lost 0 bases, J lost 2 bases, and 15 bases lay in between. The CDR3 is made up of 16 amino acids. The chain's CDR3 is CASSLESAGGPYEQYF. For the CDR3, the DNA is TGCGCCAGCAGCTTGGAATCTGCTGGGGGCCCCTACGAGCAGTACTTC.

The chain recombines TRBV6-1 with TRBJ1-1; D unresolved. This CDR3 has 14 residues. Germline assignment: CDR1 MNHNS and CDR2 SASEGT. Deletions cut 5 bases from V and 5 bases from J, with 15 bases between. CDR3: CASSLGWSETEAFF. CDR3 bases: TGTGCCAGCAGTTTAGGGTGGAGTGAGACTGAAGCTTTCTTT.

This clone turned up a few times. The genes are TRBV5-4 and TRBJ1-2, with D possibly being TRBD1 (5 bases). Trimming removed 4 bases at V and 6 bases at J, with 19 bases between. CDR1 is SGHNT, CDR2 YYREEE, per germline (reference sequence). This CDR3 is built from 15 residues. CDR3 sequence (DNA): TGTGCCAGCAGCCCTCCCCGGGGCGGTCTTCATGGCTACACCTTC. This translates into CASSPPRGGLHGYTF.

The CDR3 loop is CASSDSWAGRFEQYF. The CDR3 DNA is TGTGCCAGCAGCGACTCGTGGGCGGGAAGGTTCGAGCAGTACTTC. The V gene is TRBV4-2, the J gene TRBJ2-7; D may be TRBD2 (6 bases). The CDR3 runs 15 residues. The V end was cut by 5 bases, the J end by 6 bases, with 20 bases between. CDR1 and CDR2 (germline): LGHNA, YNFKEQ.

A note on this clone: Other DNA variants within this sample encode the same CDR3. The rearrangement joins TRBV6-1 to TRBJ2-7, with D tentatively TRBD1 (6 bases). The CDR3 has 17 amino acids. V gave up 3 bases and J gave up 4 bases, with 22 bases separating them. The germline gives CDR1 MNHNS, CDR2 SASEGT. CDR3 protein: CASSEAKDRVQGYEQYF. Here the CDR3 DNA reads TGTGCCAGCAGTGAGGCCAAGGATAGGGTTCAGGGGTACGAGCAGTACTTC.

This clone has only one observation. The chain combines TRBV6-6 with TRBJ2-7; tentative D call: TRBD2 (6 bases). V lost 6 bases and J 0 bases, leaving 12 bases between the germline ends. CDR1 and CDR2 from the germline V gene are MNHNY and SVGAGI (reference sequence). The CDR3 has 14 residues. CDR3 nucleotides: TGTGCCAGCAGGGGGGAGGCGAGCTCCTACGAGCAGTACTTC. Translation: CASRGEASSYEQYF.

The chain couples TRBV6-5 to TRBJ2-5; D gene unclear. Trimming shortened V by 8 bases and J by 4 bases, and 8 bases separated the two germline ends. The CDR3 is 11 amino acids. Germline assignment: CDR1 MNHEY and CDR2 SVGAGI. The CDR3 DNA sequence: TGTGCCAGCGGGAAACCAGAGACCCAGTACTTC. This translates into CASGKPETQYF.

CDR3 in amino acids: CASSSRGLNTGELFF. CDR3 sequence (DNA): TGTGCCAGCAGCTCGAGGGGACTGAACACCGGGGAGCTGTTTTTT. The chain is built from TRBV7-2 and TRBJ2-2, with D perhaps matching TRBD2 (6 bases). V gave up 4 bases and J gave up 1 base, with 10 bases separating them. Germline CDR1 and CDR2: SGHTA and FQGNSA. The CDR3 length is 15 residues.

The gene calls are TRBV7-9 and TRBJ2-7; 7 nucleotides match TRBD1. The CDR3 is 13 residues long. The V segment lost 11 bases and the J segment 1 base; nucleotides outside the gene matches: 8. Germline CDR1 is SEHNR and CDR2 is FQNEAQ (reference sequence). DNA for the CDR3: TGTGCCTATAGACAGGGCGATTCCTACGAGCAGTACTTC. Translating gives CAYRQGDSYEQYF. Full variable domain (remainder filled in from reference TRBV7-9 and TRBJ2-7): DTGVSQNPRHKITKRGQNVTFRCDPISEHNRLYWYRQTLGQGPEFLTYFQNEAQLEKSRLLSDRFSAERPKGSFSTLEIQRTEQGDSAMYLCAYRQGDSYEQYFGPGTRLTVT.

This CDR3 reads CASSQGDLGGGGYTF. In DNA, the CDR3 is TGCGCCAGCAGCCAAGGCGATTTAGGGGGCGGAGGCTACACCTTC. This chain connects TRBV4-1 to TRBJ1-2, with 7 positions matching TRBD1. There are 15 residues in the CDR3. V gave up 1 base and J gave up 8 bases; unmatched junction bases: 10. CDR1 and CDR2 from the germline V gene are MGHRA and YSYEKL.

The chain has TRBV11-1 and TRBJ2-5, with 12 positions matching TRBD2. The ends lost 5 bases at V and 5 bases at J; junction bases unmatched: 3. Germline V gene data show CDR1 as SGHAT and CDR2 as FQDESV (reference sequence). The CDR3 covers 14 residues. Written as DNA, the CDR3 is TGTGCCAGCAGCCTAGGACTAGCGGGGGAGACCCAGTACTTC. Amino acids: CASSLGLAGETQYF.

This clone was counted a single time. This rearrangement joins TRBV5-1 to TRBJ2-1; 10 bases fit TRBD2. From germline, CDR1 is SGHRS and CDR2 YFSETQ. The CDR3 runs to 15 residues. The V and J ends lost 4 bases and 6 bases, in that order; junction bases with no gene match: 7. CDR3 nucleotides: TGCGCCAGCAGCAGAGGGACTAGCGATTCCAATGAGCAGTTCTTC. Translated, it gives CASSRGTSDSNEQFF.

In its sample, this clone was seen once. The chain carries TRBV7-2 and TRBJ2-5; D is possibly TRBD1 (6 bases). The CDR3 runs to 15 residues. Between the trimmed V and J ends, which lost 5 bases and 5 bases, there was a span of 18 bases. From germline, CDR1 is SGHTA and CDR2 FQGNSA. CDR3 sequence reads: CASSRWGQSEETQYF. CDR3 in DNA: TGTGCCAGCAGCCGTTGGGGGCAGTCGGAGGAGACCCAGTACTTC.